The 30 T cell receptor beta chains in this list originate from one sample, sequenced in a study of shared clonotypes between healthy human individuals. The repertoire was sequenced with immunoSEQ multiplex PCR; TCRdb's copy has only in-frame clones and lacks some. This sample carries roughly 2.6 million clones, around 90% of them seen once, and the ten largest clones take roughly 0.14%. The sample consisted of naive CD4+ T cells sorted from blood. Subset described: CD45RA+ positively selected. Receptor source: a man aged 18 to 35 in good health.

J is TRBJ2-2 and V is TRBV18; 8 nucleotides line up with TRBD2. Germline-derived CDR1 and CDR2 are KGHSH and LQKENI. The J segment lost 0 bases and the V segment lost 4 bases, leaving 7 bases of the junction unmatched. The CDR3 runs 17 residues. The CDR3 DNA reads TGTGCCAGCTCACGAGACACGGGACTAGCGAACACCGGGGAGCTGTTTTTT. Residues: CASSRDTGLANTGELFF.

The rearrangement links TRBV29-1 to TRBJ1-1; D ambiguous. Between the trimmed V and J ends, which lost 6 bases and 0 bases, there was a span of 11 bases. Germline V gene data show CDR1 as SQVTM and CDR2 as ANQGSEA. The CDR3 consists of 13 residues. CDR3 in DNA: TGCAGCGTGGGCCCCGAGGTGAACACTGAAGCTTTCTTT. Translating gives CSVGPEVNTEAFF.

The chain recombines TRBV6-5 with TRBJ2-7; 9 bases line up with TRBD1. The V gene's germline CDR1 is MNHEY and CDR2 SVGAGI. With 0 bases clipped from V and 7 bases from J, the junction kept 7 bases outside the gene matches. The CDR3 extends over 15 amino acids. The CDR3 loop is CASSYSVQGAGEQYF. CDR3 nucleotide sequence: TGTGCCAGCAGTTACTCGGTACAGGGGGCTGGGGAGCAGTACTTC.

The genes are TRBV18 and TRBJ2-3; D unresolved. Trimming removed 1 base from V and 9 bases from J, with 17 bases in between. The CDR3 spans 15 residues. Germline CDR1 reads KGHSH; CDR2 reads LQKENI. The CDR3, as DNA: TGTGCCAGCTCACCACAAAAACCAACCCAGAAGACGCAGTATTTT. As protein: CASSPQKPTQKTQYF.

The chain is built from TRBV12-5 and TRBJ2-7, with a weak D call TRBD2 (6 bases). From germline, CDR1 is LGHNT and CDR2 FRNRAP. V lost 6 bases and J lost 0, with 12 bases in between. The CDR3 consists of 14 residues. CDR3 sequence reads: CASGLGLNSYEQYF. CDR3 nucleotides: TGTGCTAGTGGCCTGGGACTCAACTCCTACGAGCAGTACTTC.

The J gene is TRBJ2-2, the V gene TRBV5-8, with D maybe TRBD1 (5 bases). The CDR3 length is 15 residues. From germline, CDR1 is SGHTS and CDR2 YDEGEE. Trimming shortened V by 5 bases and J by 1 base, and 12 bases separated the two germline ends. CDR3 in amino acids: CASRRRAENTGELFF. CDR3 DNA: TGTGCCAGCAGGCGCAGGGCGGAGAACACCGGGGAGCTGTTTTTT.

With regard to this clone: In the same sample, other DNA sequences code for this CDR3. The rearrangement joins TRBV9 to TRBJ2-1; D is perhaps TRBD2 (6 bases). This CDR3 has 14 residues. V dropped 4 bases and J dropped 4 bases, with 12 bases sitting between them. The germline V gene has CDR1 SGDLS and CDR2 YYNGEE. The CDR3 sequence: CASSLGTSYNEQFF. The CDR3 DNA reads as TGTGCCAGCAGCCTGGGGACTTCTTACAATGAGCAGTTCTTC.

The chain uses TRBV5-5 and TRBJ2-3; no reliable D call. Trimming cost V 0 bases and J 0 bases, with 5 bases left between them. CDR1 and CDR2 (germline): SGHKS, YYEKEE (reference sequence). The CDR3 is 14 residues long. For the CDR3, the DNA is TGTGCCAGCAGCTTGGCGACTAGCACAGATACGCAGTATTTT. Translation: CASSLATSTDTQYF. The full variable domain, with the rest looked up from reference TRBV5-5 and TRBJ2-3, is DAGVTQSPTHLIKTRGQQVTLRCSPISGHKSVSWYQQVLGQGPQFIFQYYEKEERGRGNFPDRFSARQFPNYSSELNVNALLLGDSALYLCASSLATSTDTQYFGPGTRLTVL.

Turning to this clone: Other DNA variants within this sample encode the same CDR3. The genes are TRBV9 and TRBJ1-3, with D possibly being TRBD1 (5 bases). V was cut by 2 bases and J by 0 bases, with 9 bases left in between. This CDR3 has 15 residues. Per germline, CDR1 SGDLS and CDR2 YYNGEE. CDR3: CASSVDSYSGNTIYF. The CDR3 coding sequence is TGTGCCAGCAGCGTCGACAGCTACTCTGGAAACACCATATATTTT. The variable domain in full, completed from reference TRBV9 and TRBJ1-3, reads DSGVTQTPKHLITATGQRVTLRCSPRSGDLSVYWYQQSLDQGLQFLIQYYNGEERAKGNILERFSAQQFPDLHSELNLSSLELGDSALYFCASSVDSYSGNTIYFGEGSWLTVV.

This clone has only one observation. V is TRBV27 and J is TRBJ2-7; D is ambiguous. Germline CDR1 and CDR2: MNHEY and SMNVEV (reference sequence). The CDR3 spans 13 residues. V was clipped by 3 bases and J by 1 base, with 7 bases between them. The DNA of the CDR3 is TGTGCCAGCAGTTTTGCCGGTTCCTACGAGCAGTACTTC. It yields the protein CASSFAGSYEQYF.

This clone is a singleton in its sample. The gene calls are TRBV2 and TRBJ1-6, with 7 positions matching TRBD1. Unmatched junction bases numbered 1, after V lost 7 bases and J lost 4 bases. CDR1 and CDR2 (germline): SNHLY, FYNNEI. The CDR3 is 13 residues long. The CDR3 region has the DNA TGTGCCAGCACGGGACAGTATAATTCACCCCTCCACTTT. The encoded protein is CASTGQYNSPLHF.

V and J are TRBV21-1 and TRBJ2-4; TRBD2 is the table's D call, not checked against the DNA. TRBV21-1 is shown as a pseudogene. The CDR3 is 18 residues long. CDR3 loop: CASSKRREHKLAKNIQYF. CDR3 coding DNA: TGTGCCAGCAGCAAAAGGCGGGAACACAAGCTAGCCAAAAACATTCAGTACTTC.

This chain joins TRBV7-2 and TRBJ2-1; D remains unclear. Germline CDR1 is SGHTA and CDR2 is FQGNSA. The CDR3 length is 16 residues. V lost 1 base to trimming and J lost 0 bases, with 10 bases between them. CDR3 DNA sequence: TGTGCCAGCAGCTTAGTTCAGGCCACCTCCTACAATGAGCAGTTCTTC. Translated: CASSLVQATSYNEQFF.

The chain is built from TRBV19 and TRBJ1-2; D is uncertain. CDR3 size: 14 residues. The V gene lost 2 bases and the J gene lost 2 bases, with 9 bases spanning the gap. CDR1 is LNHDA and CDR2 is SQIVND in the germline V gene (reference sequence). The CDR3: CASSINVGNYGYTF. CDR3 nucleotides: TGTGCCAGTAGTATAAACGTAGGGAACTATGGCTACACCTTC.

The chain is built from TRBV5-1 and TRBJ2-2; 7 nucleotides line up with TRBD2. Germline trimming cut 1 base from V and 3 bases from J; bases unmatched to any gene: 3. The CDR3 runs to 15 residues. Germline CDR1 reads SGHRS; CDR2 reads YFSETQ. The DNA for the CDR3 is TGCGCCAGCAGCTTGAGTAGCGGGTACACCGGGGAGCTGTTTTTT. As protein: CASSLSSGYTGELFF.

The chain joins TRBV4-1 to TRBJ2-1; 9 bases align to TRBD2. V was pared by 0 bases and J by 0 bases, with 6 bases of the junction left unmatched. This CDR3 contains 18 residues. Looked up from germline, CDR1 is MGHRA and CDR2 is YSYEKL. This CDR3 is CASSQDSREGLSYNEQFF. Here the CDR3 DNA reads TGCGCCAGCAGCCAAGATTCGCGGGAGGGCCTCTCCTACAATGAGCAGTTCTTC.

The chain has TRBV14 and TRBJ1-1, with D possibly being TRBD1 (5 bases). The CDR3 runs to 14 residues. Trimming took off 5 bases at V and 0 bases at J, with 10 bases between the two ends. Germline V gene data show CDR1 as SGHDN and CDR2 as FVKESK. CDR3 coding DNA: TGTGCCAGCAGCAGGGGTGGGTTGAACACTGAAGCTTTCTTT. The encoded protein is CASSRGGLNTEAFF.

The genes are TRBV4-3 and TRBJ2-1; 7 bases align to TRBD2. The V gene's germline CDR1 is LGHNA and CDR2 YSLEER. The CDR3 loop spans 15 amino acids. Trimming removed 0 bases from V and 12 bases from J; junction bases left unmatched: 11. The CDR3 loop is CASSQDIRGPGGQFF. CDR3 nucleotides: TGCGCCAGCAGCCAAGATATTAGGGGACCGGGGGGGCAGTTCTTC.

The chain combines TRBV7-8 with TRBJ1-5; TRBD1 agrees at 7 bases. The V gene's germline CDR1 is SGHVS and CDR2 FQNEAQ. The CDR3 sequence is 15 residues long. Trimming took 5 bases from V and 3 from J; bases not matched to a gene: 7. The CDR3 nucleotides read TGTGCCAGCAGCCCCGGGACAGCAGACAATCAGCCCCAGCATTTT. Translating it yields CASSPGTADNQPQHF.

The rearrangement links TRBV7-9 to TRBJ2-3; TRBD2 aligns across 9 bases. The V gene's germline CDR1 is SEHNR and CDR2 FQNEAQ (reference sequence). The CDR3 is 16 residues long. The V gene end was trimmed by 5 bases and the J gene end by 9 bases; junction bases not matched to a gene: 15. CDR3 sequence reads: CASSPALAGILETQYF. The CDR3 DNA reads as TGTGCCAGCAGCCCGGCCCTAGCGGGAATATTGGAGACGCAGTATTTT. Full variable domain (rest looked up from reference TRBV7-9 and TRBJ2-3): DTGVSQNPRHKITKRGQNVTFRCDPISEHNRLYWYRQTLGQGPEFLTYFQNEAQLEKSRLLSDRFSAERPKGSFSTLEIQRTEQGDSAMYLCASSPALAGILETQYFGPGTRLTVL.

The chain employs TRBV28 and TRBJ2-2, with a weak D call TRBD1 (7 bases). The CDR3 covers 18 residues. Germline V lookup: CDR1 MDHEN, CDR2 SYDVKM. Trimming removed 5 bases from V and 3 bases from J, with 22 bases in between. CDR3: CASSPWSGGGGDTGELFF. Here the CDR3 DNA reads TGTGCCAGCAGTCCCTGGAGCGGAGGGGGCGGCGACACCGGGGAGCTGTTTTTT.

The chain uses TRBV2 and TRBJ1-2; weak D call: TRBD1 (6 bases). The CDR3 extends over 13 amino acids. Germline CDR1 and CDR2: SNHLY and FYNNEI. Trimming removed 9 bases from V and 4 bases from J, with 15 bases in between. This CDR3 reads CASRGGPGYGYTF. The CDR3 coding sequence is TGTGCCAGTAGGGGGGGCCCGGGCTATGGCTACACCTTC.

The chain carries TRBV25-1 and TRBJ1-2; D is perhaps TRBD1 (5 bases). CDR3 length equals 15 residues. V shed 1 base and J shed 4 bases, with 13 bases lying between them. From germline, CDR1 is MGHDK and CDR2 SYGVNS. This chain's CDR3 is CASSEFAGSGYGYTF. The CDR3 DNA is TGTGCCAGCAGTGAATTTGCAGGGTCGGGCTATGGCTACACCTTC.

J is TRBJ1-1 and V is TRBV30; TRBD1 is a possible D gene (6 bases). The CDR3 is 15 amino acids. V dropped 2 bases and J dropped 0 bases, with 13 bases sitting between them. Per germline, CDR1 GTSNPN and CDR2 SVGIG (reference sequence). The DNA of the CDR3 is TGTGCCTGGAGTACCGCGGGGACATTGAACACTGAAGCTTTCTTT. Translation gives CAWSTAGTLNTEAFF.

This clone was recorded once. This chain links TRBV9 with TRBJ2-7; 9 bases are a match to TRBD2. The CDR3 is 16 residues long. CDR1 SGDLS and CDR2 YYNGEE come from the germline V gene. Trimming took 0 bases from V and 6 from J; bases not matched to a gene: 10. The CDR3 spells CASSVAGELAGREQYF. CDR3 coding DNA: TGTGCCAGCAGCGTAGCCGGGGAACTAGCGGGTCGCGAGCAGTACTTC.

The CDR3: CAGSAINTGELFF. For the CDR3, the DNA is TGTGCAGGGTCGGCCATTAACACCGGGGAGCTGTTTTTT. V gene TRBV7-2 combines with J gene TRBJ2-2; D not certain. CDR1 and CDR2 (germline): SGHTA, FQGNSA. This CDR3 spans 13 amino acids.

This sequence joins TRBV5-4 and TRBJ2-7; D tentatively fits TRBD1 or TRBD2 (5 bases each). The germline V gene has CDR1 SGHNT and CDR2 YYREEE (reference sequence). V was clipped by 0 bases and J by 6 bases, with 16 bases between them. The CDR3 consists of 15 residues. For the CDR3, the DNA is TGTGCCAGCAGCTTGGCCGGGGACCGGCTGCGCGAGCAGTACTTC. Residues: CASSLAGDRLREQYF.

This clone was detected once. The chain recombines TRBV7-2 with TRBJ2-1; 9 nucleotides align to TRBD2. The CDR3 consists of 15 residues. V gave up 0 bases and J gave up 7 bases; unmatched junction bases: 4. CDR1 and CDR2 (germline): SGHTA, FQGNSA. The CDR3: CASSLAPLAGNEQFF. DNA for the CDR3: TGTGCCAGCAGCTTAGCTCCCCTAGCGGGAAATGAGCAGTTCTTC.

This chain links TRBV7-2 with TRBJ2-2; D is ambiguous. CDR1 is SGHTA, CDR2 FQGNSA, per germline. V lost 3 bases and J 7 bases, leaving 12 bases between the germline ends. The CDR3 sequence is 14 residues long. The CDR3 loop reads CASSLSTKGGELFF. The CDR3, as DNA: TGTGCCAGCAGCTTGAGTACAAAAGGCGGGGAGCTGTTTTTT.

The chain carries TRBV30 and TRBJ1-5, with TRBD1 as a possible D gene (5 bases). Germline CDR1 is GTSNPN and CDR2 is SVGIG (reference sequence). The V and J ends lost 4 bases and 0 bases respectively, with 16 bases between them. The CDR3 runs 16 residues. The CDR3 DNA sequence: TGTGCCTGGAAGACGGGACCGGGTAATAGCAATCAGCCCCAGCATTTT. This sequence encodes CAWKTGPGNSNQPQHF.